These T cell receptor beta chains were read from a single sample in a study of a mutant IDH1 vaccine in newly diagnosed glioma. Profiled with immunoSEQ multiplex PCR; TCRdb holds only in-frame clones, not every one. Counted here are 110,000 or so clones, under 90% occurring once; the ten biggest clones make up roughly 0.62%. No antigen has been assigned to these receptors. The sequencing here drew on PBMCs, taken from a glioma patient whose treatment included an IDH1 peptide vaccine. The receptor set was obtained from a woman between 45 and 65 years old with glioma. Both conserved end residues are part of each CDR3. D genes are given only for firm matches. Some rows mark clone size as missing; the rest say once, few, many or name a class of expanded clone.

V gene	J gene	CDR3 length	clone size	D gene	CDR3 DNA	CDR3 protein
TRBV2	TRBJ2-1	15	.	.	TGTGCCAAGGAACGGCGGGGCCTAACCTACAATGAGCAGTTCTTC	CAKERRGLTYNEQFF
TRBV2	TRBJ2-2	15	.	.	TGTGCCAGCAGGCCCGGGAGCCCCAACACCGGGGAGCTGTTTTTT	CASRPGSPNTGELFF
TRBV5-4	TRBJ2-5	15	.	.	TGTGCCAGCAGCTTGGTCAGGGCTACAGAAGAGACCCAGTACTTC	CASSLVRATEETQYF
TRBV29-1	TRBJ2-5	13	.	.	TGCAGCGTTGTACACAGAAGACAAGAGACCCAGTACTTC	CSVVHRRQETQYF
TRBV28	TRBJ2-5	15	.	TRBD1	TGTGCCAGCAGAAGACAGGGGGCGCGGAGGAAGACCCAGTACTTC	CASRRQGARRKTQYF
TRBV11-2	TRBJ1-3	16	.	.	TGTGCCAGCAGTCCCGGCGCCAGGAGCTCTGGAAACACCATATATTTT	CASSPGARSSGNTIYF
TRBV7-9	TRBJ1-1	11	few	.	TGTGCCAGCGGCAAGAACACTGAAGCTTTCTTT	CASGKNTEAFF
TRBV19	TRBJ1-1	16	.	.	TGTGCCAGTAGTCCTACCGGGACACATATGAACACTGAAGCTTTCTTT	CASSPTGTHMNTEAFF
TRBV6-5	TRBJ2-3	14	.	.	TGTGCCAGCAGTTACCCGGTCTACACAGATACGCAGTATTTT	CASSYPVYTDTQYF
TRBV5-8	TRBJ2-1	14	.	.	TGTGCCAGCAGCGAAGGAACAGGGTACCGTGAGCAGTTCTTC	CASSEGTGYREQFF
TRBV9	TRBJ2-1	11	.	.	TGTGCCAGCAGCATCAACAATGAGCAGTTCTTC	CASSINNEQFF
TRBV18	TRBJ2-2	14	.	.	TGTGCCAGCTCACCATTGGAGTTGCCCGGGGAGCTGTTTTTT	CASSPLELPGELFF
TRBV28	TRBJ2-7	14	.	.	TGTGCCAGCAGTTTATCGTTTGTCGGGAGCGAGCAGTACTTC	CASSLSFVGSEQYF
TRBV29-1	TRBJ1-1	14	.	TRBD1	TGCAGCGTTGCAGGGGGACTTGCAAACACTGAAGCTTTCTTT	CSVAGGLANTEAFF
TRBV7-9	TRBJ2-4	11	.	.	TGTGCCAGCAGCTTAAGGGGCATTCAGTACTTC	CASSLRGIQYF
TRBV6-6	TRBJ2-5	16	.	TRBD2	TGTGCCAGCAGTTACGCACTAGCGGGAGGGCAAGAGACCCAGTACTTC	CASSYALAGGQETQYF
TRBV4-1	TRBJ1-2	16	.	.	TGCGCCAGCAGCCCACATGGCGGGACTTCGAACTATGGCTACACCTTC	CASSPHGGTSNYGYTF
TRBV6-5	TRBJ2-7	10	.	.	TGTGCCAGCGGGAGTGCCGAGCAGTACTTC	CASGSAEQYF
TRBV27	TRBJ2-7	13	.	TRBD1	TGTCATCTAGGGACAGGGCCGAGGTACGAGCAGTACTTC	CHLGTGPRYEQYF
TRBV5-1	TRBJ2-1	16	.	.	TGCGCCAGCAGCCCTTTCTCGAAGGGTTCCTACAATGAGCAGTTCTTC	CASSPFSKGSYNEQFF
TRBV5-6	TRBJ1-4	14	few	.	TGTGCCAGCAGCTTGTGGTGGAAGGATGAAAAACTGTTTTTT	CASSLWWKDEKLFF
TRBV9	TRBJ2-7	15	.	TRBD2	TGTACCAGCAGCGAGGGACTAGCGGGATCCTACGAGCAGTACTTC	CTSSEGLAGSYEQYF
TRBV27	TRBJ1-2	13	.	.	TGTGCCAGCAGTTTTAGAGGGAACTATGGCTACACCTTC	CASSFRGNYGYTF
TRBV5-1	TRBJ1-5	16	once	.	TGCGCCAGCAGCTTGCTTCCAGGGCTGGGAAATCAGCCCCAGCATTTT	CASSLLPGLGNQPQHF
TRBV19	TRBJ2-6	15	.	.	TGTGCCAGTAGTCCATTAAACTCTGGGGCCAACGTCCTGACTTTC	CASSPLNSGANVLTF
TRBV4-2	TRBJ2-3	14	few	.	TGTGCCAGCAAAAGAGGATTTAGCACAGATACGCAGTATTTT	CASKRGFSTDTQYF
TRBV5-4	TRBJ1-3	16	once	TRBD1	TGTGCCAGCAGCTTGGGACAGGGATCGTCCGGAAACACCATATATTTT	CASSLGQGSSGNTIYF
TRBV5-6	TRBJ2-7	13	.	.	TGTGCCAGCAGCTACCAGGGTTCCTACGAGCAGTACTTC	CASSYQGSYEQYF
TRBV18	TRBJ2-7	14	.	TRBD1	TGTGCCAGCTCACCACGACAGGGGGACTACGAGCAGTACTTC	CASSPRQGDYEQYF
TRBV4-1	TRBJ2-7	15	.	TRBD1	TGCGCCAGCAGCCAGCCCGGGACAGGGCCCGACGAGCAGTACTTC	CASSQPGTGPDEQYF
TRBV4-2	TRBJ2-1	16	.	.	TGTGCCAGCAGCCAAGTGGGGCCGAAAGAACCGGGAGAGCAGTTCTTC	CASSQVGPKEPGEQFF
TRBV19	TRBJ1-4	15	.	TRBD1	TGTGCCAGTAGTATACCGGGACAGGGGAATGAAAAACTGTTTTTT	CASSIPGQGNEKLFF
TRBV19	TRBJ1-2	12	.	.	TGTGCCAGTAGTATCTCCAGGGGAAGCTACACCTTC	CASSISRGSYTF
TRBV27	TRBJ1-1	13	once	TRBD1	TGTGCCAGCAGTCGACAGGGGTACACTGAAGCTTTCTTT	CASSRQGYTEAFF
TRBV28	TRBJ1-5	14	.	.	TGTGCCAGCAGTTTAGGTGGTTCTAGGCAGCCCCAGCATTTT	CASSLGGSRQPQHF
TRBV5-6	TRBJ2-7	13	.	.	TGTGCCAGCAGCTGGACGTACTCCTACGAGCAGTACTTC	CASSWTYSYEQYF
TRBV10-1	TRBJ2-7	13	.	.	TGCGCCAGCAGTGACCCCTGGATGGACGAGCAGTACTTC	CASSDPWMDEQYF
TRBV29-1	TRBJ2-1	15	.	TRBD1	TGCAGCGTCCGTGGGGAGCAGGGGGCGAACAATGAGCAGTTCTTC	CSVRGEQGANNEQFF
TRBV7-9	TRBJ1-5	13	.	.	TGTGCCAGCAGCTTAGCCGGGGATCAGCCCCAGCATTTT	CASSLAGDQPQHF
TRBV15	TRBJ2-5	14	.	TRBD1	TGTGCCACCAGCATGGACAGGTGGGGAGAGACCCAGTACTTC	CATSMDRWGETQYF
TRBV19	TRBJ2-3	17	.	TRBD2	TGTGCCAGTACCCGGGGCGGGGGGAGCCCCTCCACAGATACGCAGTATTTT	CASTRGGGSPSTDTQYF
TRBV5-4	TRBJ1-1	14	.	.	TGTGCCAGCAGCCCCGGGACCGAGAACACTGAAGCTTTCTTT	CASSPGTENTEAFF
TRBV9	TRBJ2-3	14	.	.	TGTGCCAGCAGCGCCCTTACGGACCCCCGTACGCAGTATTTT	CASSALTDPRTQYF
TRBV6-5	TRBJ2-7	15	.	TRBD1	TGTGCCAGCAGGCGACAGACAGGGGGCTACCACGAGCAGTACTTC	CASRRQTGGYHEQYF
TRBV6-5	TRBJ2-7	15	.	.	TGTGCCAGCAGTTACTCGGTGCAGTACTCCTACGAGCAGTACTTC	CASSYSVQYSYEQYF
TRBV28	TRBJ2-7	15	.	TRBD1	TGTGCCAGCAGCCGCGGGACAGGGGGTGTATCCGAGCAGTACTTC	CASSRGTGGVSEQYF
TRBV15	TRBJ2-7	14	once	.	TGTGCCACCAGCAGATCCGGGAGCTCCTACGAGCAGTACTTC	CATSRSGSSYEQYF
TRBV27	TRBJ2-4	13	.	.	TGTGCCAGCAGTGTACAGGGTAGGAACATTCAGTACTTC	CASSVQGRNIQYF
TRBV4-1	TRBJ2-7	15	.	.	TGCGCCAGCAGCCAAGATCTCGGACAGTCTGCAGAGCAGTACTTC	CASSQDLGQSAEQYF
TRBV2	TRBJ2-1	18	.	TRBD2	TGTGCCAGCACCCCCGGGGGAGTAGCGGGAGGGAGCTACAATGAGCAGTTCTTC	CASTPGGVAGGSYNEQFF
TRBV5-1	TRBJ2-1	13	.	TRBD2	TGCGCCAGCAGGCCCGGGGGGTACAATGAGCAGTTCTTC	CASRPGGYNEQFF
TRBV19	TRBJ1-6	16	.	TRBD1	TGTGCCACGAGGGGACAGCCGAGCTCCTATAATTCACCCCTCCACTTT	CATRGQPSSYNSPLHF
TRBV18	TRBJ1-1	16	.	.	TGTGCCAGCTCACCACCGGGTCAGGTAAAGATAACTGAAGCTTTCTTT	CASSPPGQVKITEAFF
TRBV11-2	TRBJ2-7	15	.	.	TGTGCCAGCAGCTTAGGGGGACTGTCGTCCTACGAGCAGTACTTC	CASSLGGLSSYEQYF
TRBV5-1	TRBJ1-1	15	.	.	TGCGCCAGCAGCTTGGAAGGACAAATGAACACTGAAGCTTTCTTT	CASSLEGQMNTEAFF